These T cell receptor beta chains were read from a single sample in a study of blood T cell repertoires in COVID-19. Repertoires were generated with immunoSEQ multiplex PCR, while TCRdb's copy carries only in-frame clones and drops some. In the table there are about 110,000 clones, roughly nine tenths of which are singletons. Sequencing was done on a sample of peripheral blood. The receptors shown here come from a middle-aged man with active or convalescent COVID-19. Each CDR3 is given with its conserved first and last residue. D genes are given only for firm matches. The size entry is marked missing in some rows and otherwise reads once, few, many or a size class.

j_call	d_call	clone_size	v_call	cdr3_nt	cdr3_aa
TRBJ2-1	TRBD2	.	TRBV28	TGTGCCAGCAGTTCGGGACTAGCGGGAGGTAGCTCCTACAATGAGCAGTTCTTC	CASSSGLAGGSSYNEQFF
TRBJ2-1	TRBD1	.	TRBV7-6	TGTGCCAGCAGCTTAAGACAGGGCAGCGATGAGCAGTTCTTC	CASSLRQGSDEQFF
TRBJ2-1	.	.	TRBV2	TGTGCCAGCAGTGAATCTTGGGAGGACGGTGAGCAGTTCTTC	CASSESWEDGEQFF
TRBJ2-7	TRBD2	.	TRBV6-4	TGTGCCAGCCGGGCAAAAGGACTAGCGGACGTCTCCTACGAGCAGTACTTC	CASRAKGLADVSYEQYF
TRBJ1-4	.	.	TRBV2	TGTGCCAGCAGTGAGGTACAGGGTGGTGAAAAACTGTTTTTT	CASSEVQGGEKLFF
TRBJ2-7	.	.	TRBV15	TGTGCCACCAGCAGAGATCCATGGGGGACTGCATCCTACGAGCAGTACTTC	CATSRDPWGTASYEQYF
TRBJ2-2	TRBD2	few	TRBV7-9	TGTGCCAGCAGCCCCGGGACTAGCGCGCTAAGAGGTCCCGGGGAGCTGTTTTTT	CASSPGTSALRGPGELFF
TRBJ1-5	.	.	TRBV5-1	TGCGCCAGCAGCTTGGCCGGGCAGGGTAGCAATCAGCCCCAGCATTTT	CASSLAGQGSNQPQHF
TRBJ2-7	.	once	TRBV28	TGTGCCAGCAGCCAACGGGTGAACGAGCAGTACTTC	CASSQRVNEQYF
TRBJ2-6	.	.	TRBV5-1	TGCGCCAGCAGCTTGGCGGTGGCCAACGTCCTGACTTTC	CASSLAVANVLTF
TRBJ2-7	.	.	TRBV2	TGTGCCAGCACCCTCGGGGGATTCCCCTACGAGCAGTACTTC	CASTLGGFPYEQYF
TRBJ1-5	.	.	TRBV19	TGTGCCAGTAGTATTTTGGGGCAGGACGGCAATCAGCCCCAGCATTTT	CASSILGQDGNQPQHF
TRBJ2-7	TRBD1	.	TRBV5-1	TGCGCCAGCAAAGTGACAGGGTCAAGCTACGAGCAGTACTTC	CASKVTGSSYEQYF
TRBJ2-3	TRBD2	.	TRBV4-3	TGCGCCAGCAGCCAAGATCAACTAGCGGGCGGTGATACGCAGTATTTT	CASSQDQLAGGDTQYF
TRBJ1-6	.	.	TRBV6-5	TGTGCCAGCAGTTCGACCAGGGACTATAATTCACCCCTCCACTTT	CASSSTRDYNSPLHF
TRBJ2-7	TRBD2	.	TRBV14	TGTGCCAGCAGCCTCGGACTAGCGGGACGTAACGAGCAGTACTTC	CASSLGLAGRNEQYF
TRBJ2-7	.	once	TRBV30	TGTGCCTGGAAATATGGAGGGTACGAGCAGTACTTC	CAWKYGGYEQYF
TRBJ1-1	.	.	TRBV6-6	TGTGCCAGCAGTTACTCCCTTGGAGGGACTGAAGCTTTCTTT	CASSYSLGGTEAFF
TRBJ2-7	.	.	TRBV6-2/TRBV6-3	TGTGCCAGCACCCCTCACAGGGATCCCTCCTACGAGCAGTACTTC	CASTPHRDPSYEQYF
TRBJ1-2	.	.	TRBV1	TGCACCAGCAGCCAAGTTAGGGGGTTTCGGTCAGGTGGCTACACCTTC	CTSSQVRGFRSGGYTF
TRBJ2-1	.	few	TRBV6-2/TRBV6-3	TGTGCCAGCAGTTCGACTAGGGCTAAATCCTACAATGAGCAGTTCTTC	CASSSTRAKSYNEQFF
TRBJ1-1	.	.	TRBV9	TGTGCCAGCAGCCCTCAGTGGGCCTTGAACACTGAAGCTTTCTTT	CASSPQWALNTEAFF
TRBJ2-3	TRBD1	.	TRBV6-2/TRBV6-3	TGTGCCAGCAGCCGCGGAACAGGGGACACAGATACGCAGTATTTT	CASSRGTGDTDTQYF
TRBJ1-3	.	once	TRBV9	TGTGCCAGCAGCGCCAGGGAGGCTGGAAACACCATATATTTT	CASSAREAGNTIYF
TRBJ2-7	TRBD2	once	TRBV20-1	TGCAGTGCTAGTGATCGGACTAGTCCTTCCTACGAGCAGTACTTC	CSASDRTSPSYEQYF
TRBJ1-5	.	.	TRBV3-1/TRBV3-2	TGTGCCAGCAGCCTCGGCAGGTATAGCAATCAGCCCCAGCATTTT	CASSLGRYSNQPQHF
TRBJ2-3	.	.	TRBV9	TGTGCCAGCAGCGTAGGATATAGCGCTAGCACAGATACGCAGTATTTT	CASSVGYSASTDTQYF
TRBJ1-5	.	few	TRBV28	TGTGCCAGCAGTTTAGGTCTGGGGCCGCATCAGCCCCAGCATTTT	CASSLGLGPHQPQHF
TRBJ1-6	TRBD1	.	TRBV5-4	TGTGCCAGCAGCCCAGGGACAGAGTATAATTCACCCCTCCACTTT	CASSPGTEYNSPLHF
TRBJ2-2	TRBD2	.	TRBV28	TGTGCCAGCAGCCCTGCGGGAGGGCCAAGGGAGCTGTTTTTT	CASSPAGGPRELFF
TRBJ2-7	TRBD2	.	TRBV19	TGTGCCAGTAGTATATCGGGGACTAGCGGGAATAGGGACGAGCAGTACTTC	CASSISGTSGNRDEQYF
TRBJ1-5	.	.	TRBV7-2	TGTGCCAGCAGCAGAGGACAGATTAGCAATCAGCCCCAGCATTTT	CASSRGQISNQPQHF
TRBJ1-4	.	.	TRBV21-1	TGTGCCAGCAGCGCCCGGGGGGGCTGGGGTGAAAAACTGTTTTTT	CASSARGGWGEKLFF
TRBJ2-2	.	.	TRBV6-2/TRBV6-3	TGTGCCAGCAGTTACCGAAGGGGGAACAGCGAGCTGTTTTTT	CASSYRRGNSELFF
TRBJ2-5	TRBD2	.	TRBV27	TGTGCCGCGGGAGGAGGACTAGCGGGAGATTGGGGCCAAGAGACCCAGTACTTC	CAAGGGLAGDWGQETQYF
TRBJ1-6	.	once	TRBV2	TGTGCCAGCAGACCCATTAGTGGGGGGTTTTATTCACCCCTCCACTTT	CASRPISGGFYSPLHF
TRBJ2-5	TRBD2	once	TRBV13	TGTGCCAGCACCCCCTCGGGTCTAGCGGGTCAAGAGACCCAGTACTTC	CASTPSGLAGQETQYF
TRBJ1-1	TRBD1	.	TRBV10-3	TGTGCCATCAGCTCAGGGGGAGTCACTGAAGCTTTCTTT	CAISSGGVTEAFF
TRBJ1-4	TRBD1	.	TRBV7-2	TGTGCCAGCAGCTTAATGGCAGGGGGAACTAATGAAAAACTGTTTTTT	CASSLMAGGTNEKLFF
TRBJ2-7	.	.	TRBV7-2	TGTGCCAGCAGCTTAGGGGCGAGTACCTACGAGCAGTACTTC	CASSLGASTYEQYF
TRBJ1-6	.	.	TRBV28	TGTGCCAGCAGTTTGGATACAGCTCCTACGAATTCACCCCTCCACTTT	CASSLDTAPTNSPLHF
TRBJ1-5	TRBD1	.	TRBV2	TGTGCCAGTACAACAGGGGCCCGCCAGCCCCAGCATTTT	CASTTGARQPQHF
TRBJ1-5	TRBD1	.	TRBV30	TGTGCCTGGAGTGCACAGGGGAATCAGCCCCAGCATTTT	CAWSAQGNQPQHF
TRBJ1-6	.	once	TRBV6-1	TGTGCCAGCAGCCCACCTTCGGCACCCCTCCACTTT	CASSPPSAPLHF
TRBJ2-5	.	.	TRBV19	TGTGCCAGTAGCCGGACAGAACAAGAGACCCAGTACTTC	CASSRTEQETQYF
TRBJ2-5	.	.	TRBV6-6	TGTGCCAGCAGTTTATTCAGCGGCCAAGCGACCCAGTACTTC	CASSLFSGQATQYF
TRBJ2-7	.	.	TRBV18	TGTGCCAGCTCACCACCTTCCGGACAGTACTCCTACGAGCAGTACTTC	CASSPPSGQYSYEQYF
TRBJ2-5	TRBD1	.	TRBV5-1	TGCGCCAGCAGCTCGGGGACAGGGGGTCGGTTAGAGACCCAGTACTTC	CASSSGTGGRLETQYF
TRBJ2-3	TRBD2	.	TRBV3-1/TRBV3-2	TGTGCCAGCAGCCGGACTAGCGGCACAGATACGCAGTATTTT	CASSRTSGTDTQYF
TRBJ1-1	.	.	TRBV4-3	TGCGCCAGCAGCCAAGAGACAGTGGACGGGCCGAACACTGAAGCTTTCTTT	CASSQETVDGPNTEAFF
TRBJ1-5	TRBD1	.	TRBV12-3/TRBV12-4	TGTGCCAGCAGGTACAGGGGAGATCAGCCCCAGCATTTT	CASRYRGDQPQHF